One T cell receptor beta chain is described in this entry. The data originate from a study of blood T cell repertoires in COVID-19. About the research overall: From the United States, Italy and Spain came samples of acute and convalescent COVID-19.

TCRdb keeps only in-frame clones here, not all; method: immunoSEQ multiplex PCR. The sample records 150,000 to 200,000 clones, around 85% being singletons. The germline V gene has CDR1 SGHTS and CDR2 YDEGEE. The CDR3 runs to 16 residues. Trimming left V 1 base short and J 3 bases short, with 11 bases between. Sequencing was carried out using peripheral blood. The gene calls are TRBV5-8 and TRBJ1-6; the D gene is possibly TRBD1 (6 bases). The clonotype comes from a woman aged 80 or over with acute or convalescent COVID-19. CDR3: CASSLITGNYNSPLHF. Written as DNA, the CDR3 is TGTGCCAGCAGCTTGATCACAGGGAACTATAATTCACCCCTCCACTTT.